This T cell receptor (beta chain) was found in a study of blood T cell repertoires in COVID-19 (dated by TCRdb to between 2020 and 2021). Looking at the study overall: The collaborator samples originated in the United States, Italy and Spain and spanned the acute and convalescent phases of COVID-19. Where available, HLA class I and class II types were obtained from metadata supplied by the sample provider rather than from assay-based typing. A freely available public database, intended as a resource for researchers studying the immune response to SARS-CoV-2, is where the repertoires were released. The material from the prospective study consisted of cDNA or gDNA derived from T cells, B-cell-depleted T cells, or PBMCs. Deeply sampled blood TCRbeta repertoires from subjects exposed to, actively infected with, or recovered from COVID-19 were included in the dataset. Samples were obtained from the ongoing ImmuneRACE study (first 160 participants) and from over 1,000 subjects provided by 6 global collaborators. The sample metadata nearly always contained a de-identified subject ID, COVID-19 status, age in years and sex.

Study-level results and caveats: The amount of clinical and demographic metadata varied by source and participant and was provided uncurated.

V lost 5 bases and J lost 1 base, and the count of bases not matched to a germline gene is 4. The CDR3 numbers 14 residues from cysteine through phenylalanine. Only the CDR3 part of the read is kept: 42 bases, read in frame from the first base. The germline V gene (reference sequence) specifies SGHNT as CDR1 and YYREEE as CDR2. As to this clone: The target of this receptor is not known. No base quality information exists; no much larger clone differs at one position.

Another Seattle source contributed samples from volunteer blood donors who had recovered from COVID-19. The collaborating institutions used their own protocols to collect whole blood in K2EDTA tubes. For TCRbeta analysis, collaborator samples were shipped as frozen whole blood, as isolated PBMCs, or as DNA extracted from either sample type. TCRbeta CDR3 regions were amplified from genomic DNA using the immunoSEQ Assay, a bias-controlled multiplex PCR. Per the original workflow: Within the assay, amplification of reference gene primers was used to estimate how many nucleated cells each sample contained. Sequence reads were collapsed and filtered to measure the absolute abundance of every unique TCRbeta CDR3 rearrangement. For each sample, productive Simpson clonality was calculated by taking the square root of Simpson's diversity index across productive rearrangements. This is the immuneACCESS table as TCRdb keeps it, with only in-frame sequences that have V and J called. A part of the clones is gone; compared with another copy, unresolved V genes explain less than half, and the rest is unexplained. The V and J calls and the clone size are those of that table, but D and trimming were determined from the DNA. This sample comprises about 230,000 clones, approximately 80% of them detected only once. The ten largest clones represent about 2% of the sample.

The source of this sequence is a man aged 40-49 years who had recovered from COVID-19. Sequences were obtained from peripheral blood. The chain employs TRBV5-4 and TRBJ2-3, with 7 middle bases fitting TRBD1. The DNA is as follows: TGTGCCAGCAGTAGGGACAGCGGCACAGATACGCAGTATTTT. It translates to CASSRDSGTDTQYF. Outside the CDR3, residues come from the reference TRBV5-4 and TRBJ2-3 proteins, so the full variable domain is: ETGVTQSPTHLIKTRGQQVTLRCSSQSGHNTVSWYQQALGQGPQFIFQYYREEENGRGNFPPRFSGLQFPNYSSELNVNALELDDSALYLCASSRDSGTDTQYFGPGTRLTVL.